This T cell receptor (beta chain) was profiled in a study of T cells in tuberculosis. Here immunoSEQ multiplex PCR was the method, and the copy in TCRdb shows in-frame clones only, minus some. Of fewer than 35,000 clones listed, around 86% are singletons. Whole-study findings and limits: Active tuberculosis patients had shorter CDR3-alpha; the beta difference was nonsignificant.

Details on this clone: Its target is unknown.

Time point specified: new active TB diagnosis, blood taken before or within 7 days of starting treatment. Germline CDR1 and CDR2: SGHVS and FQNEAQ. Trimming took off 1 base at V and 7 bases at J, with 14 bases between the two ends. The CDR3 covers 14 residues. The sequence derives from an adult with tuberculosis. This rearrangement joins TRBV7-8 to TRBJ2-7; possible D gene TRBD2, 5 bases. Source: PBMCs, taken at tuberculosis diagnosis. CDR3: CASSLVPGPGEQYF. DNA for the CDR3: TGTGCCAGCAGCTTAGTTCCGGGCCCGGGGGAGCAGTACTTC.